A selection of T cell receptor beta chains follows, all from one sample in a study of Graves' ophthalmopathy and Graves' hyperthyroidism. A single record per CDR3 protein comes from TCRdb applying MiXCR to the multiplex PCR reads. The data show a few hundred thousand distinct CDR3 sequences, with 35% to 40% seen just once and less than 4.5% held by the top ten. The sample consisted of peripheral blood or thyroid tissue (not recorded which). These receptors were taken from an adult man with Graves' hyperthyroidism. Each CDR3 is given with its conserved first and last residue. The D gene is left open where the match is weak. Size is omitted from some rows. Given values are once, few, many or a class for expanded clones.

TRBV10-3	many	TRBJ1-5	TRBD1	CAIEPDRGKDQPQHF	TGTGCCATCGAACCCGACAGGGGCAAAGATCAGCCCCAGCATTTT
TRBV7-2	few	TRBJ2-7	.	CASSLSERVAREQYF	TGTGCCAGCAGCTTAAGTGAAAGGGTAGCTCGCGAGCAGTACTTC
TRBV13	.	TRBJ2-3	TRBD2	CASSLSGRTADTQYF	TGTGCCAGCAGTCTTAGCGGGAGAACTGCAGATACGCAGTATTTT
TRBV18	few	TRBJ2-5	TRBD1	CASSYDRGTETQYF	TGTGCCAGCTCATACGACAGGGGAACGGAGACCCAGTACTTC
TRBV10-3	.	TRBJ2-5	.	CASINREASRQETQYF	TGTGCCAGCATTAACAGGGAGGCGAGCCGCCAAGAGACCCAGTACTTC
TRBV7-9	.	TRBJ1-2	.	CTSSLGGAVGYTF	TGTACCAGCAGTTTGGGTGGGGCCGTGGGCTACACCTTC
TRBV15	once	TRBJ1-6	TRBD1	CATSIPGTGGSPLHF	TGTGCCACCAGCATACCCGGGACAGGGGGTTCACCCCTCCACTTT
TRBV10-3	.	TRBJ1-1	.	CAISEPGQNTEAFF	TGTGCCATCAGTGAGCCGGGACAGAACACTGAAGCTTTCTTT
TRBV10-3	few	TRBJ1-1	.	CAISTHGDTEAFF	TGTGCCATCAGTACCCATGGGGACACTGAAGCTTTCTTT
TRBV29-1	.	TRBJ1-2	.	CSHTGGDGYTF	TGCAGCCACACAGGAGGCGATGGCTACACCTTC
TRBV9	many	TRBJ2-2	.	CASSVAPGETGELFF	TGTGCCAGCAGCGTAGCCCCGGGAGAGACCGGGGAGCTGTTTTTT